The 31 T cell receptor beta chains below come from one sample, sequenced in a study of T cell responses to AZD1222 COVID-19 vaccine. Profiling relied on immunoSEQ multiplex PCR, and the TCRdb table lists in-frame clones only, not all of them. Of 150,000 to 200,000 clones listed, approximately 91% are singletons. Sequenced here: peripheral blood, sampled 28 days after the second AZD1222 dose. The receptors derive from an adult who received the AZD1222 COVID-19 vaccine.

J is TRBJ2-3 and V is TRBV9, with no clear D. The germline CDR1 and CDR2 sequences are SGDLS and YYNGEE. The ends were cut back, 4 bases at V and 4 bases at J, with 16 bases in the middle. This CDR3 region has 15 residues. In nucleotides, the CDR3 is TGTGCCAGCAGCCCCACGGTGGTGGGCTCAGATACGCAGTATTTT. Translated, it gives CASSPTVVGSDTQYF.

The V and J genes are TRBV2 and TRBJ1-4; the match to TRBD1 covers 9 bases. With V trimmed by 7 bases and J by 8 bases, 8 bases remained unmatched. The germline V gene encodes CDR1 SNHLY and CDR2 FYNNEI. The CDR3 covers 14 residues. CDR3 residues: CASNYGTGREKLFF. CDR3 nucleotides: TGTGCCAGCAACTACGGGACAGGGAGGGAAAAACTGTTTTTT.

CDR3 region: CASSLDVQGGEKLFF. The CDR3 region has the DNA TGCGCCAGCAGCTTGGATGTCCAGGGAGGAGAAAAACTGTTTTTT. V gene TRBV5-1 combines with J gene TRBJ1-4, with TRBD1 as a possible D gene (5 bases). V lost 0 bases and J 8 bases, leaving 14 bases between the germline ends. The CDR3 has 15 amino acids. From germline, CDR1 is SGHRS and CDR2 YFSETQ.

The CDR3 protein is CASKTDRDWLDGYTF. Written as DNA, the CDR3 is TGTGCCAGCAAAACGGACAGGGACTGGTTGGATGGCTACACCTTC. The chain is built from TRBV27 and TRBJ1-2, with 8 bases matching TRBD1. V shed 7 bases and J 6 bases; nucleotides not matched to a gene: 13. The CDR3 runs to 15 residues. Germline lookup yields CDR1 MNHEY and CDR2 SMNVEV (reference sequence).

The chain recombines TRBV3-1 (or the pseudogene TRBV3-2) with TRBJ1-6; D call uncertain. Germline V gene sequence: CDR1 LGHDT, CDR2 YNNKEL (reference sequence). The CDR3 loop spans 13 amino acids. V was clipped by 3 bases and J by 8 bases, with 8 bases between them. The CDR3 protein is CASSQRVHSPLHF. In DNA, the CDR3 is TGTGCCAGCAGCCAGCGGGTCCATTCACCCCTCCACTTT.

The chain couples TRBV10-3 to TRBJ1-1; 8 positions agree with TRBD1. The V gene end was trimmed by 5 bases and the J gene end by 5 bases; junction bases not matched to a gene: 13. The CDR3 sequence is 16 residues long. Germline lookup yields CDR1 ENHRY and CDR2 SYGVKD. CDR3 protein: CAISPVFGQGVTEAFF. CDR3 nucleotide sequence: TGTGCCATCAGTCCAGTGTTCGGACAGGGTGTGACTGAAGCTTTCTTT.

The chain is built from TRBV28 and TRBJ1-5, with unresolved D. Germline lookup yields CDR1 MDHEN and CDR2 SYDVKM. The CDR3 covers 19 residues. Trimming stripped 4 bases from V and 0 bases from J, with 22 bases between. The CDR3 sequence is CASSSTGSPQVYSNQPQHF. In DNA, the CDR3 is TGTGCCAGCAGTTCTACCGGAAGCCCTCAGGTTTATAGCAATCAGCCCCAGCATTTT.

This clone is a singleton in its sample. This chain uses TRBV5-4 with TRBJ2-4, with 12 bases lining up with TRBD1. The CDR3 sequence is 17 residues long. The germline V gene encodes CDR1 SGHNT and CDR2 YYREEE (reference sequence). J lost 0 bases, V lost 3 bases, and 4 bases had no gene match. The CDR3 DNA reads TGTGCCAGCAGCTCCTGGGACAGGGGGCTAGCCAAAAACATTCAGTACTTC. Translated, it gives CASSSWDRGLAKNIQYF.

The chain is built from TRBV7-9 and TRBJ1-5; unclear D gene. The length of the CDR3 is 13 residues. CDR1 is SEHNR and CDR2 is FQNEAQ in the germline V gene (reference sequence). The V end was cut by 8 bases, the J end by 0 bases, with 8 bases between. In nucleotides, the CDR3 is TGTGCCAGCCGCGTGGATAGCAATCAGCCCCAGCATTTT. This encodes CASRVDSNQPQHF.

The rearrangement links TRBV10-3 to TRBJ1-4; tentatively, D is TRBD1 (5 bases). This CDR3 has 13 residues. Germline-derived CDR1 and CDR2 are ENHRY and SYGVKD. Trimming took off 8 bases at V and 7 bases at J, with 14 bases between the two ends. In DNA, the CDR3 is TGTGCCATCGGGGCCAACTGGGGTGAAAAACTGTTTTTT. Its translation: CAIGANWGEKLFF.

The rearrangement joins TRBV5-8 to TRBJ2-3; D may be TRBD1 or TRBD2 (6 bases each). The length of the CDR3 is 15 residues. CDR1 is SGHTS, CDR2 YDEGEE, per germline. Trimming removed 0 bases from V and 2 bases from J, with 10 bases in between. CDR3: CASSLGGANTDTQYF. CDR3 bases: TGTGCCAGCAGCTTGGGGGGGGCGAACACAGATACGCAGTATTTT.

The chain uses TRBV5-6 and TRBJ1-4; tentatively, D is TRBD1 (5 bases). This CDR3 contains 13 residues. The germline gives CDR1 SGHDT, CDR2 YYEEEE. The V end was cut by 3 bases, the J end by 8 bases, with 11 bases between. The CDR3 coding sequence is TGTGCCAGCAGCTCGGGACCGCGAGAAAAACTGTTTTTT. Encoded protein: CASSSGPREKLFF.

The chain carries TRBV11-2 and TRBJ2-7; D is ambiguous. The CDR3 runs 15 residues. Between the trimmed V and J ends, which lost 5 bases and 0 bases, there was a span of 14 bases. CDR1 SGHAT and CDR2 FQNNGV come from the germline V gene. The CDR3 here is CASSKEVGSSYEQYF. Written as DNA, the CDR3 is TGTGCCAGCAGCAAAGAGGTGGGAAGCTCCTACGAGCAGTACTTC.

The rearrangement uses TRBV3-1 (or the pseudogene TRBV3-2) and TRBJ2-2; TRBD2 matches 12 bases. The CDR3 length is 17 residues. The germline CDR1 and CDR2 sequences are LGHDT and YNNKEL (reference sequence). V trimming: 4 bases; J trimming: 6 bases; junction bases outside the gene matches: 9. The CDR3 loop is CASSLLAGGPSSGELFF. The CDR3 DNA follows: TGTGCCAGCAGCCTCCTAGCGGGGGGGCCTTCTTCCGGGGAGCTGTTTTTT.

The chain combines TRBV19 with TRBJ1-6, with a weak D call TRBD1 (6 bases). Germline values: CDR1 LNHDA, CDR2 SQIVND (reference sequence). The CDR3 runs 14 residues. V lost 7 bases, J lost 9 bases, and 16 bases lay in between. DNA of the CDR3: TGTGCCAGTAACACCGGGACAACTTTTTCACCCCTCCACTTT. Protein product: CASNTGTTFSPLHF.

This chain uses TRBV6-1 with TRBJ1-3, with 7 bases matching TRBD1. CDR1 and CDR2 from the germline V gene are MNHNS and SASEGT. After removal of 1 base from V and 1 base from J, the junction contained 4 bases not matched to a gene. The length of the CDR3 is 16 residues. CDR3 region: CASSEGTGFSGNTIYF. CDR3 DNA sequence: TGTGCCAGCAGTGAAGGGACAGGTTTTTCTGGAAACACCATATATTTT.

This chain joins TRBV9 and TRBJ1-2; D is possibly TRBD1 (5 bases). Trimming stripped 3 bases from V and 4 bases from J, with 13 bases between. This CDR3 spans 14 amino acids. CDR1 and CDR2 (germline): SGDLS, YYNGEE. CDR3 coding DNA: TGTGCCAGCAGCGACCCCCAGGGCGGCTATGGCTACACCTTC. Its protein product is CASSDPQGGYGYTF.

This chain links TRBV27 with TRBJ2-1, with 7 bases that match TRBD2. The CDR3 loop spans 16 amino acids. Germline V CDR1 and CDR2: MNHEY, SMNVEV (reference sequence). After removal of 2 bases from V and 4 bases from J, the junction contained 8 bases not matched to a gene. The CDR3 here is CASSLGAGGNYNEQFF. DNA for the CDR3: TGTGCCAGCAGTTTAGGGGCCGGGGGGAATTACAATGAGCAGTTCTTC.

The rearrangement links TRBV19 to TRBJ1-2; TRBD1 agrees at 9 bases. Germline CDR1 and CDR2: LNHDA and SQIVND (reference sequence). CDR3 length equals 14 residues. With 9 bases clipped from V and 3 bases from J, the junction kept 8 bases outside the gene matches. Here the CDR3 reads CASIPDRGYYGYTF. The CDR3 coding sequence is TGTGCCAGCATTCCGGACAGGGGCTACTATGGCTACACCTTC. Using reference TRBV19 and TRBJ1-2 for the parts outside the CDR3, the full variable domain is DGGITQSPKYLFRKEGQNVTLSCEQNLNHDAMYWYRQDPGQGLRLIYYSQIVNDFQKGDIAEGYSVSREKKESFPLTVTSAQKNPTAFYLCASIPDRGYYGYTFGSGTRLTVV.

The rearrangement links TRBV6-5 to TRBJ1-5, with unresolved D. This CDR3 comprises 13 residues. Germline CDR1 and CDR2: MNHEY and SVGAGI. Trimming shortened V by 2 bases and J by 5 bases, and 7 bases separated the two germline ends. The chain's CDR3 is CASSYGSDQPQHF. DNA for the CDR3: TGTGCCAGCAGTTACGGGTCCGATCAGCCCCAGCATTTT.

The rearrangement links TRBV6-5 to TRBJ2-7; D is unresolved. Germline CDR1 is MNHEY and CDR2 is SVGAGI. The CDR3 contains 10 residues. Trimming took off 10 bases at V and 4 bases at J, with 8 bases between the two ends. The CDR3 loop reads CATRRYEQYF. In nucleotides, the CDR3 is TGTGCCACTCGGCGGTACGAGCAGTACTTC.

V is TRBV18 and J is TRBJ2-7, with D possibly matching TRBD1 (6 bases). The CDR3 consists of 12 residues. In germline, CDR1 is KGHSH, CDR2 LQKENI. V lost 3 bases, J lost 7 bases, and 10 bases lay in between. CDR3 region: CASSPPGVEQYF. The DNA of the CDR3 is TGTGCCAGCTCACCCCCAGGGGTGGAGCAGTACTTC.

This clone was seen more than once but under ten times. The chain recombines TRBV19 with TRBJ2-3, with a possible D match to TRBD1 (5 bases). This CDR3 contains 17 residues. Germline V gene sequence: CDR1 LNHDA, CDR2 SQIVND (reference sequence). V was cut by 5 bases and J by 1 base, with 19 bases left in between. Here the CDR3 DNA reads TGTGCCAGTAGTGCCAGACAGAAGCGCTGGGGCACAGATACGCAGTATTTT. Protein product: CASSARQKRWGTDTQYF.

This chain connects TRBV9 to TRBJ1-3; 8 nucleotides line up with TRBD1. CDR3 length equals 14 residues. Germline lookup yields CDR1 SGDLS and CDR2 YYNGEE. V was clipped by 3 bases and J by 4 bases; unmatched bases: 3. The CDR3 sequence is CASSARTGGNTIYF. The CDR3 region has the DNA TGTGCCAGCAGCGCCCGGACAGGGGGAAACACCATATATTTT. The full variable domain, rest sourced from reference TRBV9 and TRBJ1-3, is DSGVTQTPKHLITATGQRVTLRCSPRSGDLSVYWYQQSLDQGLQFLIQYYNGEERAKGNILERFSAQQFPDLHSELNLSSLELGDSALYFCASSARTGGNTIYFGEGSWLTVV.

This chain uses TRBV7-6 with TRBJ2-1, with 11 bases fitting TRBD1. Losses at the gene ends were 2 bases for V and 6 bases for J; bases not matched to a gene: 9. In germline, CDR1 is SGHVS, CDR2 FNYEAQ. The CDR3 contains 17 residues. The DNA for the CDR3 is TGTGCCAGCAGCTTAACATCCGGGACAGGGGGAGGCAATGAGCAGTTCTTC. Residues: CASSLTSGTGGGNEQFF.

The CDR3 coding sequence is TGCGCCAGCAGCTTGGCCCGAACTAGCGGGGGTAGCACAGATACGCAGTATTTT. Translated: CASSLARTSGGSTDTQYF. The rearrangement links TRBV5-1 to TRBJ2-3; TRBD2 aligns across 11 bases. The V gene end was trimmed by 0 bases and the J gene end by 0 bases; junction bases not matched to a gene: 6. The CDR3 has 18 residues. Per the germline V gene, CDR1 is SGHRS and CDR2 is YFSETQ. The variable domain in full, with the rest retrieved from reference TRBV5-1 and TRBJ2-3, is KAGVTQTPRYLIKTRGQQVTLSCSPISGHRSVSWYQQTPGQGLQFLFEYFSETQRNKGNFPGRFSGRQFSNSRSEMNVSTLELGDSALYLCASSLARTSGGSTDTQYFGPGTRLTVL.

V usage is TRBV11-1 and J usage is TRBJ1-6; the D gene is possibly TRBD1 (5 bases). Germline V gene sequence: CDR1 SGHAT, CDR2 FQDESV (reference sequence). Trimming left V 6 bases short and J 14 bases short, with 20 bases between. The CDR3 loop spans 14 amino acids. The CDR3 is CASSHGGPRWALHF. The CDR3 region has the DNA TGTGCCAGCAGTCACGGGGGACCTCGTTGGGCCCTCCACTTT.

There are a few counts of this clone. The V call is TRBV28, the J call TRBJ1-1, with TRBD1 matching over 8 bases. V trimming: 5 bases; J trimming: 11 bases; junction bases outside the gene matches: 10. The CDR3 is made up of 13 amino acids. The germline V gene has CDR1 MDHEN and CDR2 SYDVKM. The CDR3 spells CASSPGQGFSAFF. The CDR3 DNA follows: TGTGCCAGCAGTCCTGGACAGGGATTTTCCGCTTTCTTT.

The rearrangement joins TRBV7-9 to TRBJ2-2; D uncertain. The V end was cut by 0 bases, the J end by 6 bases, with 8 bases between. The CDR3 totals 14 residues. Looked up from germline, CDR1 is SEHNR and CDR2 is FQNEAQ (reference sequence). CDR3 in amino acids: CASSLALESGELFF. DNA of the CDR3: TGTGCCAGCAGCTTAGCCCTAGAGTCCGGGGAGCTGTTTTTT.

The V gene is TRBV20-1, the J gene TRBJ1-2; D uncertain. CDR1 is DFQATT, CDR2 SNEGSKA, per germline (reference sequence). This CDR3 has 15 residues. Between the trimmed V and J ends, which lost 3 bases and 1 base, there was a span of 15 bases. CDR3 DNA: TGCAGTGCTAGTCTGCAGCGTCTCTTTAACTATGGCTACACCTTC. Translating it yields CSASLQRLFNYGYTF.

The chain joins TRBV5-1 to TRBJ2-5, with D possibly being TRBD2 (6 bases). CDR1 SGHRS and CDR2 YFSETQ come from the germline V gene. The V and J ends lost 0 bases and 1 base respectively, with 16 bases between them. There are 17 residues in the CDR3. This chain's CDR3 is CASSLGPSGGTQETQYF. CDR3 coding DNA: TGCGCCAGCAGCTTGGGGCCCAGTGGAGGGACCCAAGAGACCCAGTACTTC.